This TCR beta chain came from a study of tissue T cells after allogeneic stem cell transplantation. Overall study findings and caveats: Anatomically similar tissues had similar TCR repertoires within each patient. Few T cell clones were shared across patients, but motif clusters showed tissue-specific shared signatures.

Time point: mouse harvest day 7 after allogeneic transplant. The graft held 10^6 splenic CD5+ T cells and 10^7 T-cell-depleted bone marrow cells. TCRbeta CDR3 was sequenced at survey depth with template counts. This table comes from immunoSEQ multiplex PCR, and its TCRdb copy is limited to in-frame clones, with some not included. The sample has 7,500 to 9,000 clones, roughly 41% seen once. The germline V gene encodes CDR1 SGHND and CDR2 FRSKSL. V gave up 6 bases and J gave up 2 bases; unmatched junction bases: 9. The length of the CDR3 is 16 residues. Details on this clone: The target antigen is unknown. Gene names and germline refer to mouse. The missing CDR3 end, 1 residue past where the read stops, is filled in from the germline J gene.

The rearrangement links TRBV15 to TRBJ2-1; 8 nucleotides line up with TRBD2. This TCR was sampled from a female BALB/c mouse given C57BL/6 T cells with graft-versus-host disease after an allogeneic hematopoietic cell transplant. The sequenced sample consisted of gut tissue. CDR3 bases read: TGTGCCAGCAGCCCCGGCTGGGGGGTCTACTATGCTGAGCAGTTC. This gives the protein CASSPGWGVYYAEQF. The full-length CDR3 reads as CASSPGWGVYYAEQFF. The variable domain in full, with the rest retrieved from reference TRBV15 and TRBJ2-1, is DAGVTQTPRHEVAEKGQTIILKCEPVSGHNDLFWYRQTKIQGLELLSYFRSKSLMEDGGAFKDRFKAEMLNSSFSTLKIQPTEPKDSAVYLCASSPGWGVYYAEQFFGPGTRLTVL.